A single T cell receptor beta chain is shown here with its context. This specimen belongs to a study of blood T cell repertoires in COVID-19. Assay: immunoSEQ multiplex PCR; the TCRdb copy retains only in-frame clones and omits some. The sample holds 110,000 to 150,000 clones, roughly 79% seen once. V dropped 1 base and J dropped 3; count of bases not matched to a gene: 3. The germline CDR1 and CDR2 sequences are SGHVS and FQNEAQ. The CDR3 length is 15 residues. The sequence was obtained from a woman aged 60 to 75 with acute or convalescent COVID-19. The chain uses TRBV7-8 and TRBJ2-3, with TRBD2 matching 8 bases. The sequenced material came from peripheral blood. This CDR3 reads CASSLGLATTDTQYF. CDR3 nucleotide sequence: TGTGCCAGCAGCTTAGGACTAGCGACGACAGATACGCAGTATTTT.